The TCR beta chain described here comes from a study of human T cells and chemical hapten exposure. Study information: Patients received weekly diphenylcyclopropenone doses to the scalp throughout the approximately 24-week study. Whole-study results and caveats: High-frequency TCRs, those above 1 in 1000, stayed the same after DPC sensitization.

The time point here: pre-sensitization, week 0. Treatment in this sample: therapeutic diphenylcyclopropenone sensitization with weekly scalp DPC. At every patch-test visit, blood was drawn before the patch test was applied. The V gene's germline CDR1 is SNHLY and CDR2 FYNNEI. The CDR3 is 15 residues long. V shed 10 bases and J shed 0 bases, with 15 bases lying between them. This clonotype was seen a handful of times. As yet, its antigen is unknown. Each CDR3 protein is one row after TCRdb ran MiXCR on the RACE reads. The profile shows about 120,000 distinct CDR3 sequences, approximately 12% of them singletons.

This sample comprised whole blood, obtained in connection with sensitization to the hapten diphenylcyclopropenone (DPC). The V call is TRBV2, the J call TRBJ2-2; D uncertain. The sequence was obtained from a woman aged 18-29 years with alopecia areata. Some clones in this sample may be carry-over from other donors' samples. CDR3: CATKPRLTNTGELFF. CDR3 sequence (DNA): TGTGCCACCAAACCCCGACTCACGAACACCGGGGAGCTGTTTTTT. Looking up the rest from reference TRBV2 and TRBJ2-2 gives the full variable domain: EPEVTQTPSHQVTQMGQEVILRCVPISNHLYFYWYRQILGQKVEFLVSFYNNEISEKSEIFDDQFSVERPDGSNFTLKIRSTKLEDSAMYFCATKPRLTNTGELFFGEGSRLTVL.